Listed here are 21 T cell receptor beta chains from one sample, sequenced in a study of CD8+ T cells in alopecia areata (dated by TCRdb to about 2018). Receptors were amplified or captured by the immunoSEQ multiplex PCR assay. For TCR sequencing, RNA was extracted from every sample and reverse transcribed into cDNA to serve as template. This is the immuneACCESS table as TCRdb keeps it, with only in-frame sequences that have V and J called. A part of the clones is gone; compared with another copy, unresolved V genes explain less than half, and the rest is unexplained. The sample yields 190,000 or so clones; 58% were counted once. The ten largest clones capture approximately 12% of the sample. The sample's time point, from its label and the paper: 24 weeks on oral tofacitinib. The treatment or condition label for this specimen denotes: oral pan-JAK inhibitor, 5-10 mg twice daily. The source was CD8+ T cells sorted from blood, collected at week 24, from a patient treated with tofacitinib. These receptors came from a human donor with alopecia areata.

V is TRBV5-6 and J is TRBJ1-2; 7 nucleotides align to TRBD1. V shed 6 bases, J shed 3 bases, and the junction held 8 bases outside the gene matches. This CDR3 contains 14 residues. Per the germline V gene, CDR1 is SGHDT and CDR2 is YYEEEE. The CDR3 DNA follows: TGTGCCAGCAATTACAGGGGCGTTGACTATGGCTACACCTTC. Its protein is CASNYRGVDYGYTF. The variable domain in full, with the rest retrieved from reference TRBV5-6 and TRBJ1-2, is DAGVTQSPTHLIKTRGQQVTLRCSPKSGHDTVSWYQQALGQGPQFIFQYYEEEERQRGNFPDRFSGHQFPNYSSELNVNALLLGDSALYLCASNYRGVDYGYTFGSGTRLTVV.

This clone is a singleton in its sample. This chain links TRBV5-1 with TRBJ2-7; no clear D. V was clipped by 0 bases and J by 6 bases, with 4 bases between them. Germline V lookup: CDR1 SGHRS, CDR2 YFSETQ. The CDR3 extends over 11 amino acids. For the CDR3, the DNA is TGCGCCAGCAGCTTGGAATTCGAGCAGTACTTC. This gives the protein CASSLEFEQYF.

This clone was found a few times. The J gene is TRBJ1-2, the V gene TRBV29-1, with 7 positions matching TRBD1. Germline V gives CDR1 SQVTM, CDR2 ANQGSEA. The V gene end was trimmed by 0 bases and the J gene end by 6 bases; junction bases not matched to a gene: 1. The CDR3 totals 12 residues. CDR3 DNA sequence: TGCAGCGTTGAAGACAGGGGGAATGGCTACACCTTC. Translation gives CSVEDRGNGYTF.

This clone was seen only once. This chain connects TRBV6-5 to TRBJ2-5; TRBD2 matches at 8 bases. CDR1 is MNHEY and CDR2 is SVGAGI in the germline V gene. This CDR3 spans 15 amino acids. J was trimmed by 3 bases and V by 2 bases; bases with no gene match: 5. The CDR3 coding sequence is TGTGCCAGCAGTTACGCACTAGCGGTTGAAGAGACCCAGTACTTC. Its protein product is CASSYALAVEETQYF.

The V call is TRBV7-9, the J call TRBJ2-7; perhaps TRBD2 as D (5 bases). Looked up from germline, CDR1 is SEHNR and CDR2 is FQNEAQ (reference sequence). The CDR3 is made up of 15 amino acids. Trimming cost V 1 base and J 2 bases, with 12 bases left between them. The DNA of the CDR3 is TGTGCCAGCAGCTTAGATTTCCGGGGAGCCTACGAGCAGTACTTC. It yields the protein CASSLDFRGAYEQYF.

This chain joins TRBV27 and TRBJ1-3, with 7 bases that match TRBD1. The CDR3 loop spans 16 amino acids. Germline V CDR1 and CDR2: MNHEY, SMNVEV (reference sequence). The trim removed 5 bases at V and 0 bases at J, leaving 7 bases unmatched. As DNA, the CDR3 is TGTGCCAGCAGTACCCGACAGGGACACTCTGGAAACACCATATATTTT. It specifies CASSTRQGHSGNTIYF.

This clone has only a few counts. J is TRBJ1-3 and V is TRBV14; no definite D call. CDR3 length: 16 residues. V was trimmed by 1 base and J by 0 bases, leaving 10 bases between them. The germline V gene has CDR1 SGHDN and CDR2 FVKESK. The CDR3 nucleotides read TGTGCCAGCAGCCAAGTACGTTCTCACTCTGGAAACACCATATATTTT. Translating it yields CASSQVRSHSGNTIYF.

This clone was detected once. The gene calls are TRBV29-1 and TRBJ1-2, with D perhaps TRBD1 (5 bases). This CDR3 is 12 amino acids long. V lost 6 bases, J lost 10 bases, and 18 bases lay in between. Germline V gene sequence: CDR1 SQVTM, CDR2 ANQGSEA. The CDR3 is CSVGPMDKYYTF. CDR3 nucleotides: TGCAGCGTGGGGCCTATGGACAAGTACTACACCTTC.

The V call is TRBV14, the J call TRBJ1-1; D is ambiguous. There are 13 residues in the CDR3. Trimming shortened V by 2 bases and J by 5 bases, and 9 bases separated the two germline ends. Germline CDR1 and CDR2: SGHDN and FVKESK. CDR3 DNA: TGTGCCAGCAGCCAATTCATATCGACTGAAGCTTTCTTT. It yields the protein CASSQFISTEAFF. The entire variable domain, with the rest obtained from reference TRBV14 and TRBJ1-1, is as follows: EAGVTQFPSHSVIEKGQTVTLRCDPISGHDNLYWYRRVMGKEIKFLLHFVKESKQDESGMPNNRFLAERTGGTYSTLKVQPAELEDSGVYFCASSQFISTEAFFGQGTRLTVV.

The rearrangement uses TRBV2 and TRBJ1-6, with D possibly TRBD1 on 5 matching bases. Trimming removed 7 bases from V and 5 bases from J, with 9 bases in between. The length of the CDR3 is 13 residues. Germline CDR1 and CDR2: SNHLY and FYNNEI. Here the CDR3 reads CASIRDHNSPLHF. The CDR3 DNA reads as TGTGCCAGCATTAGGGACCATAATTCACCCCTCCACTTT.

This chain links TRBV9 with TRBJ2-7, with a tentative D call TRBD1 (5 bases). The CDR3 extends over 15 amino acids. With 4 bases removed from V and 0 bases from J, the gap between germline ends came to 14 bases. Germline CDR1 reads SGDLS; CDR2 reads YYNGEE. CDR3 loop: CASSKGVDLSYEQYF. CDR3 nucleotides: TGTGCCAGCAGCAAAGGGGTAGACCTCTCCTACGAGCAGTACTTC.

This clone was seen a few times. CDR3 loop: CATGGTGELFF. Written as DNA, the CDR3 is TGTGCCACCGGCGGGACCGGGGAGCTGTTTTTT. The genes are TRBV15 and TRBJ2-2, with a tentative D call TRBD2 (5 bases). The V end was cut by 8 bases, the J end by 5 bases, with 6 bases between. Germline CDR1 reads LNHNV; CDR2 reads YYDKDF (reference sequence). CDR3 length: 11 residues. The full variable domain, its missing parts supplied by reference TRBV15 and TRBJ2-2, is DAMVIQNPRYQVTQFGKPVTLSCSQTLNHNVMYWYQQKSSQAPKLLFHYYDKDFNNEADTPDNFQSRRPNTSFCFLDIRSPGLGDTAMYLCATGGTGELFFGEGSRLTVL.

The V gene is TRBV9, the J gene TRBJ2-5; D remains unclear. V was shortened by 3 bases and J by 3 bases, with 9 bases between the two germline ends. The CDR3 sequence is 13 residues long. From germline, CDR1 is SGDLS and CDR2 YYNGEE. The CDR3 DNA reads TGTGCCAGCAGCGATTGGGCCGAAGAGACCCAGTACTTC. This codes for CASSDWAEETQYF.

This chain's CDR3 is CASRRFATESTDTQYF. The CDR3 nucleotides are TGTGCCAGCAGGCGCTTTGCGACCGAGAGCACAGATACGCAGTATTTT. The chain carries TRBV11-2 and TRBJ2-3; D uncertain. The CDR3 has 16 residues. Between the trimmed V and J ends, which lost 6 bases and 0 bases, there was a span of 16 bases. Germline V lookup: CDR1 SGHAT, CDR2 FQNNGV.

This chain connects TRBV14 to TRBJ2-3; 9 nucleotides agree with TRBD2. The CDR3 totals 14 residues. V lost 3 bases to trimming and J lost 4 bases; unmatched junction nucleotides: 2. The germline CDR1 and CDR2 sequences are SGHDN and FVKESK. DNA for the CDR3: TGTGCCAGCAGCCACCGCGGGGGGGCAGATACGCAGTATTTT. Its protein is CASSHRGGADTQYF.

The chain links TRBV6-5 to TRBJ2-1, with D uncertain. Germline V CDR1 and CDR2: MNHEY, SVGAGI. The V gene lost 2 bases and the J gene lost 5 bases, with 7 bases spanning the gap. The CDR3 sequence is 13 residues long. As DNA, the CDR3 is TGTGCCAGCAGTTACGGAAAGAACAATGAGCAGTTCTTC. Its protein product is CASSYGKNNEQFF.

This clone was detected only once. Other DNA sequences of this sample code for an identical CDR3. This chain's CDR3 is CASSLEGQPQHF. As DNA, the CDR3 is TGTGCCAGCAGCTTGGAGGGGCAGCCCCAGCATTTT. The chain is built from TRBV5-6 and TRBJ1-5; D is possibly TRBD1 (5 bases). The CDR3 is 12 amino acids. Germline V lookup: CDR1 SGHDT, CDR2 YYEEEE. Trimming removed 0 bases from V and 7 bases from J, with 5 bases in between.

This sequence joins TRBV4-1 and TRBJ2-2; possible D gene TRBD2, 5 bases. Germline V gene data show CDR1 as MGHRA and CDR2 as YSYEKL. Trimming shortened V by 1 base and J by 6 bases, and 9 bases separated the two germline ends. The CDR3 is 14 residues long. The CDR3 reads CASSQGLSAGELFF. The CDR3 DNA reads TGCGCCAGCAGCCAAGGGCTTAGCGCCGGGGAGCTGTTTTTT.

Only a few counts were recorded for this clone. The gene calls are TRBV29-1 and TRBJ2-5, with D hard to call. The J call may be faulty, since TRBJ2-7 better matches the DNA end. CDR1 is SQVTM, CDR2 ANQGSEA, per germline. This CDR3 spans 12 amino acids. The CDR3 loop is CSVESGIYEQYF. In nucleotides, the CDR3 is TGCAGCGTTGAATCTGGAATATACGAGCAGTACTTC.

The rearrangement uses TRBV25-1 and TRBJ2-5; D is uncertain. The CDR3 is 12 residues long. The ends were cut back, 7 bases at V and 5 bases at J, with 11 bases in the middle. Per germline, CDR1 MGHDK and CDR2 SYGVNS. CDR3 DNA: TGTGCCAGCAATGTGGGTTTGGAGACCCAGTACTTC. Its translation is CASNVGLETQYF.

Only a few counts were recorded for this clone. V gene TRBV27 combines with J gene TRBJ1-5, with no clear D. CDR1 is MNHEY and CDR2 is SMNVEV in the germline V gene (reference sequence). Between the trimmed V and J ends, which lost 3 bases and 6 bases, there was a span of 12 bases. CDR3 size: 14 residues. Here the CDR3 reads CASSFGGSSQPQHF. DNA for the CDR3: TGTGCCAGCAGTTTCGGTGGTAGTAGTCAGCCCCAGCATTTT.